This TCR beta chain originates from a study of blood T cell repertoires in COVID-19. Study in general: The origin of the acute and convalescent COVID-19 samples was the United States, Italy and Spain.

The CDR3 runs 16 residues. Germline V gives CDR1 PRHDT, CDR2 FYEKMQ (reference sequence). V lost 3 bases, J lost 1 base, and 8 bases stayed unmatched. The protocol was immunoSEQ multiplex PCR, while the TCRdb copy is restricted to in-frame clones and leaves out a portion. This sample has tens of thousands of clones; about 81% occur once, and the top ten carry approximately 12%. The sequencing sample was made of peripheral blood. The source is a human donor in a cohort sampled during active COVID-19. The rearrangement uses TRBV13 and TRBJ2-7, with 8 bases that match TRBD2. The CDR3 here is CASSLGVAGKSYEQYF. The CDR3 region has the DNA TGTGCCAGCAGCTTGGGGGTAGCGGGGAAGTCCTACGAGCAGTACTTC.